A selection of T cell receptor beta chains follows, all from one sample in a study of radiation and T cells in renal cell carcinoma. The method was immunoSEQ multiplex PCR; TCRdb's version includes in-frame clones alone and lacks a portion of them. The sample records around 140,000 clones, less than 90% being singletons. This sample comprised blood, obtained from a patient whose treatment included radiotherapy and nephrectomy. The receptor source for this set is a woman aged 65 to 85 with renal cell carcinoma. Both conserved end residues are part of each CDR3. D genes are given only for firm matches. Size is stated for part of the rows, as once, few or many counts, or as a class when the clone is expanded.

V	J	size	D	DNA	CDR3
TRBV2	TRBJ2-4	NA	NA	TGTGCCAGCTTCAAAGAGGCAAGCGCCAAAAACATTCAGTACTTC	CASFKEASAKNIQYF
TRBV5-4	TRBJ2-5	NA	NA	TGTGCCAGCAGCTGGGGGCGGGGCCAAGAGACCCAGTACTTC	CASSWGRGQETQYF
TRBV4-2	TRBJ2-7	NA	TRBD2	TGTGCCAGCAGCCCGGGACTAGCGGGGGGGCAGTACGAGCAGTACTTC	CASSPGLAGGQYEQYF
TRBV7-8	TRBJ2-5	NA	TRBD1	TGTGCCAGCAGCTCGTCGGGACAGCAGACCCAGTACTTC	CASSSSGQQTQYF
TRBV9	TRBJ1-1	NA	NA	TGTGCCAGCAGCGTAGGCAGTAGAAACACTGAAGCTTTCTTT	CASSVGSRNTEAFF
TRBV5-1	TRBJ2-7	NA	TRBD2	TGCGCCAGCTCCGGGACTAGCGCCTCCTACGAGCAGTACTTC	CASSGTSASYEQYF
TRBV15	TRBJ2-3	NA	TRBD1	TGTGCCACCCGGGACAGGGACTCAGATACGCAGTATTTT	CATRDRDSDTQYF
TRBV13	TRBJ2-7	NA	NA	TGTGCCAGCAGCTTGCCCGTCCTTCCTTACGAGCAGTACTTC	CASSLPVLPYEQYF
TRBV6-5	TRBJ2-2	NA	NA	TGTGCCAGCACCTTACTTGGGCCCACCGGGGAGCTGTTTTTT	CASTLLGPTGELFF
TRBV7-2	TRBJ1-2	NA	NA	TGTGCCAGCAGAGTAGACAGTTTCAATGGCTACACCTTC	CASRVDSFNGYTF
TRBV28	TRBJ1-1	few	NA	TGTGCCAGCAGTTTAGCAGACTTGAACACTGAAGCTTTCTTT	CASSLADLNTEAFF
TRBV6-5	TRBJ1-6	once	NA	TGTGCCAGCAGTTACGCGGGGACGGCTAATTCACCCCTCCACTTT	CASSYAGTANSPLHF
TRBV19	TRBJ1-2	once	NA	TGTGCCAGTAGTAAGGAAAAAGGCTATGGCTACACCTTC	CASSKEKGYGYTF
TRBV7-2	TRBJ2-7	NA	TRBD2	TGTGCCAGCAGCTTAGTCGGGGGGACCCCTGGATACGAGCAGTACTTC	CASSLVGGTPGYEQYF
TRBV11-1	TRBJ1-1	NA	NA	TGTGCCAGCAGCTATGATGGGTACACTGAAGCTTTCTTT	CASSYDGYTEAFF
TRBV7-8	TRBJ2-7	NA	NA	TGTGCCAGCAGCTTAGCACAGGCAAGCTCCTACGAGCAGTACTTC	CASSLAQASSYEQYF
TRBV5-4	TRBJ2-5	NA	TRBD2	TGTGCCAGCAGTGGACAGGGACTAGCGGAAGAGACCCAGTACTTC	CASSGQGLAEETQYF
TRBV11-3	TRBJ2-3	NA	TRBD2	TGTGCCAGCACCTCTCCCGGGGGGGGTAGCACAGATACGCAGTATTTT	CASTSPGGGSTDTQYF
TRBV28	TRBJ2-5	NA	TRBD1	TGTGCCAGCAGCCGACACGGGACAGGGTCGAAGACCCAGTACTTC	CASSRHGTGSKTQYF
TRBV21-1	TRBJ1-2	NA	NA	TGTGCCAGCAGATGGACAGGTCGCGGCTACACCTTC	CASRWTGRGYTF
TRBV2	TRBJ1-1	NA	TRBD1	TGTGCCAGCAGTGGAGGACAGGGGAGGCGCACTGAAGCTTTCTTT	CASSGGQGRRTEAFF
TRBV7-6	TRBJ2-5	NA	NA	TGTGCCAGCAGCTTTGCAGCTTCCGAGACCCAGTACTTC	CASSFAASETQYF
TRBV7-9	TRBJ1-6	NA	NA	TGTGCCAGCAGCTTAAGAGAATATAATTCACCCCTCCACTTT	CASSLREYNSPLHF
TRBV5-1	TRBJ2-1	once	TRBD2	TGCGCCAGCAGCCGTGCCGGCGCGGGGGGGAACAATGAGCAGTTCTTC	CASSRAGAGGNNEQFF
TRBV7-7	TRBJ2-1	NA	TRBD1	TGTGCTAGCAGCTTAGACAGGGACAATGAGCAGTTCTTC	CASSLDRDNEQFF
TRBV18	TRBJ1-5	NA	NA	TGTGCCAGCTCACCGAATGCAGGTAGCAATCAGCCCCAGCATTTT	CASSPNAGSNQPQHF
TRBV4-1	TRBJ2-7	NA	TRBD1	TGCGCCAGCAGCCAAAACATCGGACGGGGACAGTCCTACGAGCAGTACTTC	CASSQNIGRGQSYEQYF
TRBV9	TRBJ1-2	few	NA	TGTGCCAGCAGCGTAGGCAGGGCTAACTATGGCTACACCTTC	CASSVGRANYGYTF
TRBV28	TRBJ1-2	NA	TRBD1	TGTGCCAGCAGCCCGACAGGGGGGAGGCCCTATGGCTACACCTTC	CASSPTGGRPYGYTF
TRBV7-8	TRBJ1-2	NA	TRBD1	TGTGCCAGCAGCTCGCCGGGACAGGCTTTCTATGGCTACACCTTC	CASSSPGQAFYGYTF
TRBV7-8	TRBJ1-3	NA	NA	TGTGCCAGCAGCTTGGGGACGGTAGGAAACACCATATATTTT	CASSLGTVGNTIYF
TRBV30	TRBJ2-3	NA	NA	TGTGCCTGGGACAGAAGCACAGATACGCAGTATTTT	CAWDRSTDTQYF
TRBV5-6	TRBJ1-3	few	NA	TGTGCCAGCAGCTTGGGGAGGGCGCCGTACACCATATATTTT	CASSLGRAPYTIYF
TRBV5-1	TRBJ1-2	NA	TRBD1	TGCGCCAGCAGAATGGGACAGACCTATGGCTACACCTTC	CASRMGQTYGYTF
TRBV9	TRBJ2-1	once	NA	TGTGCCAGCAGCGTAGACCAGGGTAAGGATGAGCAGTTCTTC	CASSVDQGKDEQFF